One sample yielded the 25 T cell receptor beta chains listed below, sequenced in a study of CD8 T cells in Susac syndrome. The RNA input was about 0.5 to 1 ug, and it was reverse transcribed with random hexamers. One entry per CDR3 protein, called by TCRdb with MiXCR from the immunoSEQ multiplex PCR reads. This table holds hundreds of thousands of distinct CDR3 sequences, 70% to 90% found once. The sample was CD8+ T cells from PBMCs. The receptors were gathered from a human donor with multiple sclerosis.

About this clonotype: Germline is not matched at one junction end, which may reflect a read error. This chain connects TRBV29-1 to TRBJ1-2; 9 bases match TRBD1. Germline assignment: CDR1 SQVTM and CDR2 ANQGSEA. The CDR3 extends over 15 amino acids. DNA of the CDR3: TGCCGCGTTGCGATACAGGGGGCGGGGGGAGGTGGCTACACCTTC. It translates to CRVAIQGAGGGGYTF.

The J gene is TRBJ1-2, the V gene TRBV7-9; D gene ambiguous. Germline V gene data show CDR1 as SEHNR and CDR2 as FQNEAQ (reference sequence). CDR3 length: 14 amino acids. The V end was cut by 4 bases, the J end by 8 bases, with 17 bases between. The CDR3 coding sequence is TGTGCCAGCAGCTATCGCGCCCTCGTCGAGGGCTACACCTTC. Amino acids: CASSYRALVEGYTF.

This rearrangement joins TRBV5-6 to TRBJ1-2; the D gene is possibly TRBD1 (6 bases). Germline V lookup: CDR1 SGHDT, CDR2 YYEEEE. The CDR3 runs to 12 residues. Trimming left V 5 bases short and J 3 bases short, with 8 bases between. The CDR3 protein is CASRGTYYGYTF. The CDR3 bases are TGTGCCAGCAGGGGGACATACTATGGCTACACCTTC.

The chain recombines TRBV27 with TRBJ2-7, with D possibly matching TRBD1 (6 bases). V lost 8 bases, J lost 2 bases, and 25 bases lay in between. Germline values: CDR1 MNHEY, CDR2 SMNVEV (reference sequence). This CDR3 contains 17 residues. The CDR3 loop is CASPLQGSVYHTYEQYF. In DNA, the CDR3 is TGTGCCAGCCCTTTACAGGGCTCCGTATATCATACCTACGAGCAGTACTTC.

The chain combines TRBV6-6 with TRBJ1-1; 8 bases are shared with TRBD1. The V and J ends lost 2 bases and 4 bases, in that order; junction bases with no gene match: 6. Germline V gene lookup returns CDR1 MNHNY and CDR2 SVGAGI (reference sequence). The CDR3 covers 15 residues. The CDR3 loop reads CASSYDQGASTEAFF. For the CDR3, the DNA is TGTGCCAGCAGTTACGACCAGGGGGCGTCCACTGAAGCTTTCTTT.

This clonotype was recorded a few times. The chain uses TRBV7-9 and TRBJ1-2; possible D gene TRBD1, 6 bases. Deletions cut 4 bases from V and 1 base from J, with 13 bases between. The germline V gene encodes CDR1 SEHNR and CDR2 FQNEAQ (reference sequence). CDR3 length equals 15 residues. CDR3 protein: CASSSRTALNYGYTF. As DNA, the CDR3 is TGTGCCAGCAGCTCTAGGACAGCCCTTAACTATGGCTACACCTTC.

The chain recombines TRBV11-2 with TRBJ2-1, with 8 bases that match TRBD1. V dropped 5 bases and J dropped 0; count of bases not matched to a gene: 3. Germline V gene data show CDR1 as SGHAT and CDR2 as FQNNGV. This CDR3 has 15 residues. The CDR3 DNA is TGTGCCAGCAGCCCGGACAGGGTCTCCTACAATGAGCAGTTCTTC. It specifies CASSPDRVSYNEQFF.

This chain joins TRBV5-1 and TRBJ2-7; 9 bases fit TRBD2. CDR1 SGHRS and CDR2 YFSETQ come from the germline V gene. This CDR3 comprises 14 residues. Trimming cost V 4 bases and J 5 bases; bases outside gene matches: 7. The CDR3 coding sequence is TGCGCCAGCAGCACCTGGACTAGCGCCGACGAGCAGTACTTC. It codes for CASSTWTSADEQYF.

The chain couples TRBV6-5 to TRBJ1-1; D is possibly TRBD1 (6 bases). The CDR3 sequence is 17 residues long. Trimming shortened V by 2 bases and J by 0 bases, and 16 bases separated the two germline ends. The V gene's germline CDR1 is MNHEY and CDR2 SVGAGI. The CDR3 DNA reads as TGTGCCAGCAGTTACCCTCGGGGGGCCGGGTTGAACACTGAAGCTTTCTTT. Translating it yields CASSYPRGAGLNTEAFF.

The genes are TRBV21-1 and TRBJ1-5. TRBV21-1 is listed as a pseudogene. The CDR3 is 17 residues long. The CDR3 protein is CASSRDRARVGNQPQHF. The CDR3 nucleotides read TGTGCCAGCAGCAGAGACAGGGCCCGAGTCGGCAATCAGCCCCAGCATTTT.

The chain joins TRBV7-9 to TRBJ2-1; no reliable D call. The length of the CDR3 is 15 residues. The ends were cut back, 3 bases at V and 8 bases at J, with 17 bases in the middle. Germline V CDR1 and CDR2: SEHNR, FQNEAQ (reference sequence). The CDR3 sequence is CASSFRLGPRDEQFF. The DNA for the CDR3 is TGTGCCAGCAGCTTTCGTTTGGGCCCCCGAGATGAGCAGTTCTTC.

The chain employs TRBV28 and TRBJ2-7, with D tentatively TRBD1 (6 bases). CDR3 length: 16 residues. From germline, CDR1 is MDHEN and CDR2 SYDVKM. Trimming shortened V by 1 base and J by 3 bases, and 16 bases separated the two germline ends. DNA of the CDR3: TGTGCCAGCAGTTTATCAGTTGTGGACAGATTCTACGAGCAGTACTTC. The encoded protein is CASSLSVVDRFYEQYF.

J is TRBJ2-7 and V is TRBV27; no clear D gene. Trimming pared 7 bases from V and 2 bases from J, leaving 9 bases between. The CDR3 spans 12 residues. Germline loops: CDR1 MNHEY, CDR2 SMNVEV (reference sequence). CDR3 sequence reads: CASMDETYEQYF. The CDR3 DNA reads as TGTGCCAGCATGGACGAAACCTACGAGCAGTACTTC.

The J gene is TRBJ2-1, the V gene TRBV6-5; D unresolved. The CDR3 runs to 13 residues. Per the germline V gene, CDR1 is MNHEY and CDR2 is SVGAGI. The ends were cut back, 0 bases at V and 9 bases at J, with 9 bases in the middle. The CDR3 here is CASSYSGTPEQFF. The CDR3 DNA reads TGTGCCAGCAGTTACTCGGGTACTCCTGAGCAGTTCTTC.

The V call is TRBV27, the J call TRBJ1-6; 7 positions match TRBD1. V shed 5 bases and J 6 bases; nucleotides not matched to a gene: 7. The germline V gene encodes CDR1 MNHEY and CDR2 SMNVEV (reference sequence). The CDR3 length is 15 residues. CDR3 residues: CASSTLRDSNSPLHF. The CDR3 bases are TGTGCCAGCAGTACTCTCCGGGACAGTAATTCACCCCTCCACTTT.

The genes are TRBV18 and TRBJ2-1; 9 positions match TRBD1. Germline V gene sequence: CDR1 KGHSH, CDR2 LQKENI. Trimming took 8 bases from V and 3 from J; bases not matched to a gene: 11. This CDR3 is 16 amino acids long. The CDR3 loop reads CASPAEGQGFYNEQFF. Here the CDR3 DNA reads TGTGCCAGCCCGGCGGAGGGACAGGGTTTCTACAATGAGCAGTTCTTC.

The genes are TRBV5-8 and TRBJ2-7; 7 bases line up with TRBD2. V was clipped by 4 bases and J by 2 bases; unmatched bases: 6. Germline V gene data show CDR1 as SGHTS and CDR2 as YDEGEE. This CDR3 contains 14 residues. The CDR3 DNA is TGTGCCAGCAGCCGGGACTATCCTACCTACGAGCAGTACTTC. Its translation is CASSRDYPTYEQYF.

Here the CDR3 DNA reads TGTGCCAGCAGACACCGGGACAAAAGGGGCTACACCTTC. Protein product: CASRHRDKRGYTF. The rearrangement uses TRBV7-8 and TRBJ1-2; a possible D gene is TRBD1 (6 bases). There are 13 residues in the CDR3. Germline V gene data show CDR1 as SGHVS and CDR2 as FQNEAQ. V dropped 6 bases and J dropped 8 bases, with 16 bases sitting between them.

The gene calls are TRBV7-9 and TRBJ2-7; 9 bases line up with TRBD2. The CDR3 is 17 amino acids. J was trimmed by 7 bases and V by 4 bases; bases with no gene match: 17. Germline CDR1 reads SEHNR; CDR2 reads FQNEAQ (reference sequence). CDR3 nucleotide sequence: TGTGCCAGCAGCTCGGGCTCTAGCGGGACTCTGTCGAGTGAGCAGTACTTC. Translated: CASSSGSSGTLSSEQYF.

This CDR3 is CASSPPGTSVTGELFF. The CDR3 bases are TGTGCCAGCAGCCCACCCGGGACTAGCGTCACCGGGGAGCTGTTTTTT. This chain links TRBV7-6 with TRBJ2-2, with 10 bases aligning to TRBD2. The trim removed 5 bases at V and 4 bases at J, leaving 7 bases unmatched. The CDR3 contains 16 residues. Germline V lookup: CDR1 SGHVS, CDR2 FNYEAQ.

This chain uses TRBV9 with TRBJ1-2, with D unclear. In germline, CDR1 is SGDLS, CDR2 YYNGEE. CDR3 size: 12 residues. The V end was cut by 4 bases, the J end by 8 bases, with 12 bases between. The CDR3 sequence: CASSTRMNGYTF. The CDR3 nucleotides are TGTGCCAGCAGCACCCGGATGAACGGCTACACCTTC.

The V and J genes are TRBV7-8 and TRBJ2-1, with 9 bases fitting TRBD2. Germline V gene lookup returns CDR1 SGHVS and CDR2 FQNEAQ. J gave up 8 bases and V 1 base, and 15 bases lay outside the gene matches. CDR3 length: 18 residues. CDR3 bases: TGTGCCAGCAGCTTAGACCTCTGGGGTAGCGGGAGCGGAGATGAGCAGTTCTTC. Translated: CASSLDLWGSGSGDEQFF.

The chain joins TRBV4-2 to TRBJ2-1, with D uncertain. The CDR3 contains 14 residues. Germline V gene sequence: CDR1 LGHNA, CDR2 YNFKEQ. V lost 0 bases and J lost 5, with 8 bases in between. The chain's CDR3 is CASSQDPPHNEQFF. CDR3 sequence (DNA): TGTGCCAGCAGCCAAGACCCCCCTCACAATGAGCAGTTCTTC.

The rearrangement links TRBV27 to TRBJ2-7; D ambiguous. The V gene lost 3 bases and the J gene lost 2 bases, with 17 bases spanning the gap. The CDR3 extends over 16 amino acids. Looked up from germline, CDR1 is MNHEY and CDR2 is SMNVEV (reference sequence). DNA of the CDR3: TGTGCCAGCAGTTTCAGTATCGGGCAGCGAGCCTACGAGCAGTACTTC. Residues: CASSFSIGQRAYEQYF.

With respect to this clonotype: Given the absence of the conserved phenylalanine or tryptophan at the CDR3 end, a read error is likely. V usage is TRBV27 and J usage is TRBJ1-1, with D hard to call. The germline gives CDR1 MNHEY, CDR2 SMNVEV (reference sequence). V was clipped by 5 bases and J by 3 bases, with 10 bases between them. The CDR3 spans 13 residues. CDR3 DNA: TGTGCCAGCAGTCAGGAGCGGGACACTGAAGCTTTCTCT. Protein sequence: CASSQERDTEAFS.